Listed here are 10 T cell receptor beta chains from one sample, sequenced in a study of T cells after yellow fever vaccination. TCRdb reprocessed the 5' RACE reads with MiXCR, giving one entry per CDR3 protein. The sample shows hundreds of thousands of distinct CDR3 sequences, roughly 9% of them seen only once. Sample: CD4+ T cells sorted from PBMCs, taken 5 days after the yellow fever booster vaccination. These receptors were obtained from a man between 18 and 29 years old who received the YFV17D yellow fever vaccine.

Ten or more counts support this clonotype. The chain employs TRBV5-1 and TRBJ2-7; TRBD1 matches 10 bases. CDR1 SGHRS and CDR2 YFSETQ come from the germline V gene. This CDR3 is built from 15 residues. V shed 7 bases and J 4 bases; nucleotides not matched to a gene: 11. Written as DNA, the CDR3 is TGCGCCAGCGCCCGCTCCGGGACAGGGGAGTACGAGCAGTACTTC. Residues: CASARSGTGEYEQYF.

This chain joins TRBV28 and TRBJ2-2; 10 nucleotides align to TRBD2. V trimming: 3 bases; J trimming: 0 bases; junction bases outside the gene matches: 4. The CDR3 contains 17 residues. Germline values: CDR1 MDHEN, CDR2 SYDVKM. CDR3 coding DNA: TGTGCCAGCAGTTTTGGACTAGCGGTTACGAACACCGGGGAGCTGTTTTTT. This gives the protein CASSFGLAVTNTGELFF.

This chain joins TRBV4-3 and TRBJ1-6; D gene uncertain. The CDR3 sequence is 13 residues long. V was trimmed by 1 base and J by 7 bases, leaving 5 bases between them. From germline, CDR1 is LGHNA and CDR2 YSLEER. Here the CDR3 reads CASSQASNSPLHF. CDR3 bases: TGCGCCAGCAGCCAAGCTAGCAATTCACCCCTCCACTTT.

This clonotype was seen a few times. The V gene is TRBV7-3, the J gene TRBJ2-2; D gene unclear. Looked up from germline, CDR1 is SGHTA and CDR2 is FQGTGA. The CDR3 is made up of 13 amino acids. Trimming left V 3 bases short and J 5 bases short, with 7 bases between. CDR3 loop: CASSFTRTGELFF. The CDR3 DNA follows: TGTGCCAGCAGCTTTACCAGGACCGGGGAGCTGTTTTTT.

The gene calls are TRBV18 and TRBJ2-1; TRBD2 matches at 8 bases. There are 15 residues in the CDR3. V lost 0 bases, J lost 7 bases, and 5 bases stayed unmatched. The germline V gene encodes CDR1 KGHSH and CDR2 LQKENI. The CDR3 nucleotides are TGTGCCAGCTCACCACCGTACAGCGGGGGAAATGAGCAGTTCTTC. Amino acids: CASSPPYSGGNEQFF.

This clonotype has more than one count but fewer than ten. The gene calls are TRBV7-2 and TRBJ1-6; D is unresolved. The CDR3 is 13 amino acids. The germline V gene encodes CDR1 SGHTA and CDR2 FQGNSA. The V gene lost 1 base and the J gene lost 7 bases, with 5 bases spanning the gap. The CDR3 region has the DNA TGTGCCAGCAGCTTAGACGCGAATTCACCCCTCCACTTT. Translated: CASSLDANSPLHF.

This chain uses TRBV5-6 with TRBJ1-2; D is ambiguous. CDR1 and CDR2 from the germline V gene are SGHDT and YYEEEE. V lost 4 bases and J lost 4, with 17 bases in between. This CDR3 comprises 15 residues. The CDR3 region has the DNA TGTGCCAGCAGCCGGCCCCTAGGGATAAGCTATGGCTACACCTTC. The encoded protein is CASSRPLGISYGYTF.

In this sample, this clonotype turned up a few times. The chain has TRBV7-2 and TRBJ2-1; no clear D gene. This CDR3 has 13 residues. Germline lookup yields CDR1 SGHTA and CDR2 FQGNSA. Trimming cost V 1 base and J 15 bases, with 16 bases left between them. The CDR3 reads CASSLVRRRDPFF. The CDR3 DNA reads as TGTGCCAGCAGCTTAGTGAGACGAAGGGATCCGTTCTTC.

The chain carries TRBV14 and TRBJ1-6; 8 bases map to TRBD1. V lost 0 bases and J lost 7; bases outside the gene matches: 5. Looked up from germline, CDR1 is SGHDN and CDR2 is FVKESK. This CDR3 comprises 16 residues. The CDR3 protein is CASSQDRTGRNSPLHF. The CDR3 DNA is TGTGCCAGCAGCCAAGATAGGACAGGGCGCAATTCACCCCTCCACTTT.

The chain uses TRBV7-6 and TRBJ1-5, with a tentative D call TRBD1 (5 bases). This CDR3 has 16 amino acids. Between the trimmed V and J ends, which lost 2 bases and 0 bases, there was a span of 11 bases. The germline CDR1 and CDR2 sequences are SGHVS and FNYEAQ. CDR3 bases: TGTGCCAGCAGCTTATGGGCAGGGAATAGCAATCAGCCCCAGCATTTT. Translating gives CASSLWAGNSNQPQHF.